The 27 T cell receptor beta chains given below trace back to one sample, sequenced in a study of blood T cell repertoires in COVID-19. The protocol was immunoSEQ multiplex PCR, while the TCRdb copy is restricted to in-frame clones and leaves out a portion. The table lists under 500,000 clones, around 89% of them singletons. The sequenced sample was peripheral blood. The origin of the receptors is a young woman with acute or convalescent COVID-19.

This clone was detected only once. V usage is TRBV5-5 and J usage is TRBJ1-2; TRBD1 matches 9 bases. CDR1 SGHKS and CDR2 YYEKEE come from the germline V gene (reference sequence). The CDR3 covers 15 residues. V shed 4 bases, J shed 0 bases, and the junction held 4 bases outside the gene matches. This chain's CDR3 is CASSNRDRANYGYTF. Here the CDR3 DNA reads TGTGCCAGCAGCAACCGGGACAGGGCTAACTATGGCTACACCTTC.

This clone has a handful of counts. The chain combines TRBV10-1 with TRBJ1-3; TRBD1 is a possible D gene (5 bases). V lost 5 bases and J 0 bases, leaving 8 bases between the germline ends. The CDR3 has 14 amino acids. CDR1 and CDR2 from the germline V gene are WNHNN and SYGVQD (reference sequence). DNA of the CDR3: TGCGCCAGCAGTCGGACAACCTCTGGAAACACCATATATTTT. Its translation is CASSRTTSGNTIYF.

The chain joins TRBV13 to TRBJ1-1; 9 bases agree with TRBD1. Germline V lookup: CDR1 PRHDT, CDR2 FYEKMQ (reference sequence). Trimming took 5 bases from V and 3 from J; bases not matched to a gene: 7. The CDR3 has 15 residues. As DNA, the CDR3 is TGTGCCAGCAGCCCCCGACAGGGGGAGGACACTGAAGCTTTCTTT. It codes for CASSPRQGEDTEAFF.

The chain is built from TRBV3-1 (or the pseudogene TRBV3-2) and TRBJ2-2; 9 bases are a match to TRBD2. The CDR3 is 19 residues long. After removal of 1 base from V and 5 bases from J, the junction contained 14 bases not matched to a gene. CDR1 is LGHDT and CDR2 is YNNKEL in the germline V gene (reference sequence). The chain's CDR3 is CASSQVVLAGTIRTGELFF. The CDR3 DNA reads TGTGCCAGCAGCCAAGTCGTTCTAGCGGGGACGATACGGACCGGGGAGCTGTTTTTT.

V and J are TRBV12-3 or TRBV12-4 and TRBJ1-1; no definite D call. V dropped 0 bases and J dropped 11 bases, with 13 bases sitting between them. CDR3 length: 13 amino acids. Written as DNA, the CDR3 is TGTGCCAGCAGTTTAGCGACGAGGATTGGGGCTTTCTTT. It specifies CASSLATRIGAFF.

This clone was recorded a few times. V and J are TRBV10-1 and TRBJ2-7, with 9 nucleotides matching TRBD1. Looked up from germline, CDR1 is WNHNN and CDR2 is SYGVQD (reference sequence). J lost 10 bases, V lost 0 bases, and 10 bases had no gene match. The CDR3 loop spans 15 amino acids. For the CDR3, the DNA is TGCGCCAGCAGTGAGTCTGGGACAGGGATAGATTTTCAGTACTTC. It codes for CASSESGTGIDFQYF.

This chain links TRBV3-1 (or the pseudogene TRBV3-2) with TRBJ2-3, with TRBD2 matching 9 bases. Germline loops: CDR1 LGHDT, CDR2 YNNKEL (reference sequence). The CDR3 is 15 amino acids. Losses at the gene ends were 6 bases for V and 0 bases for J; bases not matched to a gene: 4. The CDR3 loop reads CASRFSGGSTDTQYF. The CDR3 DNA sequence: TGTGCCAGCAGGTTTAGCGGGGGAAGCACAGATACGCAGTATTTT.

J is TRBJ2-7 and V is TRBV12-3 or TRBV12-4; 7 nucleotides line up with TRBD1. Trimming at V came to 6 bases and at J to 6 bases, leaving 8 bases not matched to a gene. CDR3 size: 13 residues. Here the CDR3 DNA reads TGTGCCAGCAGCCACAACAGGGGTCTCGAGCAGTACTTC. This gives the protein CASSHNRGLEQYF.

The CDR3 here is CASSQEDPIYTDTQYF. The CDR3 nucleotides are TGTGCCAGCAGCCAGGAAGATCCCATCTACACAGATACGCAGTATTTT. The J gene is TRBJ2-3, the V gene TRBV5-5; D unclear. This CDR3 spans 16 amino acids. Between the trimmed V and J ends, which lost 4 bases and 2 bases, there was a span of 17 bases. The V gene's germline CDR1 is SGHKS and CDR2 YYEKEE (reference sequence).

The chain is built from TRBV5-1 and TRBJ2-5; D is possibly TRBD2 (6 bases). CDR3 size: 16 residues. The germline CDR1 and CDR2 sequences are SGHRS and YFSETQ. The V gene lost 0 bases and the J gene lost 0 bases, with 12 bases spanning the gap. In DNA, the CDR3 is TGCGCCAGCAGCTTGGAAGTGGGGACTTACCAAGAGACCCAGTACTTC. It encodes CASSLEVGTYQETQYF.

CDR3 nucleotide sequence: TGTGCCAGCAGGGAGGACAGGACAGATACGCAGTATTTT. Its protein product is CASREDRTDTQYF. The chain has TRBV2 and TRBJ2-3, with TRBD1 matching over 7 bases. V gave up 6 bases and J gave up 3 bases; unmatched junction bases: 3. In germline, CDR1 is SNHLY, CDR2 FYNNEI. This CDR3 has 13 residues.

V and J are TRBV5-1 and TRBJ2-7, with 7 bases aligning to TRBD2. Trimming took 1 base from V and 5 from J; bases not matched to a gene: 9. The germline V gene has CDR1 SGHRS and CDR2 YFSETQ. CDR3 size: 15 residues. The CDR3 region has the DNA TGCGCCAGCAGCTTGCCAACGGGGGGAATAGACGAGCAGTACTTC. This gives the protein CASSLPTGGIDEQYF.

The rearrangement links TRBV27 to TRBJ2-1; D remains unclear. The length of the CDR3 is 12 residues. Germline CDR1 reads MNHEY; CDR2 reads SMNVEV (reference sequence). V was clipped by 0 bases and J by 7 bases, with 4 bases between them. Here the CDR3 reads CASSLSRNEQFF. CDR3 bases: TGTGCCAGCAGTTTATCGCGAAATGAGCAGTTCTTC.

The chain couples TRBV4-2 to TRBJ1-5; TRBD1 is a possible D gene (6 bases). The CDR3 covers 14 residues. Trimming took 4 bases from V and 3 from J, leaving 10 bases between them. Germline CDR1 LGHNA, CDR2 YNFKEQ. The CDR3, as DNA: TGTGCCAGCAGCCTAACAGGGCTCAATCAGCCCCAGCATTTT. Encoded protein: CASSLTGLNQPQHF.

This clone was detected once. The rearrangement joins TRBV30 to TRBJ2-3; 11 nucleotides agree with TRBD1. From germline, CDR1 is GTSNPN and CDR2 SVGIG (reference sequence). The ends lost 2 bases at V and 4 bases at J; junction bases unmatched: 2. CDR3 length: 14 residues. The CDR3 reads CAWSTGQGADTQYF. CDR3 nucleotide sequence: TGTGCCTGGAGTACGGGACAGGGGGCAGATACGCAGTATTTT. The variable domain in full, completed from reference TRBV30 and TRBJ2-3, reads SQTIHQWPATLVQPVGSPLSLECTVEGTSNPNLYWYRQAAGRGLQLLFYSVGIGQISSEVPQNLSASRPQDRQFILSSKKLLLSDSGFYLCAWSTGQGADTQYFGPGTRLTVL.

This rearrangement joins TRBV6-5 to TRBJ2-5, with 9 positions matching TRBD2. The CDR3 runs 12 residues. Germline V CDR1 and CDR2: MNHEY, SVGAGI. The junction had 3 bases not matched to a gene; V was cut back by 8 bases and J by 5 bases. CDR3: CASASGVETQYF. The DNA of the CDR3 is TGTGCCAGCGCTAGCGGGGTTGAGACCCAGTACTTC.

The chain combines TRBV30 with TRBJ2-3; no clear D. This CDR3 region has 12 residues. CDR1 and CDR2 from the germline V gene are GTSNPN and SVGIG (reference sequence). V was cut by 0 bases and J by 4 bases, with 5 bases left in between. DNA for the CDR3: TGTGCCTGGAGTGTACGGGCAGATACGCAGTATTTT. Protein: CAWSVRADTQYF. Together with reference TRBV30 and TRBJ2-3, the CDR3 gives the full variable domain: SQTIHQWPATLVQPVGSPLSLECTVEGTSNPNLYWYRQAAGRGLQLLFYSVGIGQISSEVPQNLSASRPQDRQFILSSKKLLLSDSGFYLCAWSVRADTQYFGPGTRLTVL.

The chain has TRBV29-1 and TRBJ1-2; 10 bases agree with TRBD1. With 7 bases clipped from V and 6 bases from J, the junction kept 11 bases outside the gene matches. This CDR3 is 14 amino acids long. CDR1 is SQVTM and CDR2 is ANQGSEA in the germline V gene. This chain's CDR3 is CSDQTGGFVDGYTF. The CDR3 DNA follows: TGCAGCGATCAGACAGGGGGCTTTGTAGATGGCTACACCTTC.

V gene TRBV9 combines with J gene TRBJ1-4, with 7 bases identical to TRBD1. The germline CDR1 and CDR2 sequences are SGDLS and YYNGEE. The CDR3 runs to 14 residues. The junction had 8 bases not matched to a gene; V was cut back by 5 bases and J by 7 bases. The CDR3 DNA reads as TGTGCCAGCAGTGCACAGGGGATGGGTGAAAAACTGTTTTTT. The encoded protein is CASSAQGMGEKLFF. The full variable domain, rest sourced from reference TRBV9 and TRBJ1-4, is DSGVTQTPKHLITATGQRVTLRCSPRSGDLSVYWYQQSLDQGLQFLIQYYNGEERAKGNILERFSAQQFPDLHSELNLSSLELGDSALYFCASSAQGMGEKLFFGSGTQLSVL.

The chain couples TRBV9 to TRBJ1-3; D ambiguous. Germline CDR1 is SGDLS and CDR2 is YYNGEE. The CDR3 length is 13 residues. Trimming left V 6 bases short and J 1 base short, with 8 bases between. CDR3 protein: CASTASSGNTIYF. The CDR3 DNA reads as TGTGCCAGCACCGCGTCATCTGGAAACACCATATATTTT.

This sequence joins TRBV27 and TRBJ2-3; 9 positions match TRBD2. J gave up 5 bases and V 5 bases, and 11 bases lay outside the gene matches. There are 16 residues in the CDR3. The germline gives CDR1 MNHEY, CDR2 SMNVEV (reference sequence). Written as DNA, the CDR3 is TGTGCCAGCAGTCCCTATAGCGGGGGAAGGCAAGATACGCAGTATTTT. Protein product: CASSPYSGGRQDTQYF.

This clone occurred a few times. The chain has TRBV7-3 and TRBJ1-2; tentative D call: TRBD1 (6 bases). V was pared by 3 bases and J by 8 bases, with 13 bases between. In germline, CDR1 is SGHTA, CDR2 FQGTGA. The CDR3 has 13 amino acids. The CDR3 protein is CASSFGGQGGYTF. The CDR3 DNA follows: TGTGCCAGCAGCTTCGGGGGGCAAGGCGGCTACACCTTC.

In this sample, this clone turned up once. CDR3 region: CASRARQGSYNEQFF. For the CDR3, the DNA is TGTGCCAGCAGGGCCAGACAGGGCTCCTACAATGAGCAGTTCTTC. This chain joins TRBV6-5 and TRBJ2-1, with TRBD1 matching over 7 bases. This CDR3 comprises 15 residues. The V and J ends lost 6 bases and 0 bases, in that order; junction bases with no gene match: 5. Per the germline V gene, CDR1 is MNHEY and CDR2 is SVGAGI.

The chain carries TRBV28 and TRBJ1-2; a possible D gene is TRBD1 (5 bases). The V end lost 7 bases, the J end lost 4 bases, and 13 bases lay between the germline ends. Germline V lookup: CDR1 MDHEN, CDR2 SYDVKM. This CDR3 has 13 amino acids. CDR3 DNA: TGTGCCAGCACCGAACAGGACGGCTATGGCTACACCTTC. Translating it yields CASTEQDGYGYTF.

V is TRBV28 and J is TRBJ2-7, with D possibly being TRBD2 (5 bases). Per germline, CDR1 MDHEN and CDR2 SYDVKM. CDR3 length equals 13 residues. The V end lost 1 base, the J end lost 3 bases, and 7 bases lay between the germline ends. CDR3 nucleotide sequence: TGTGCCAGCAGTTTATACGGGATCTACGAGCAGTACTTC. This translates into CASSLYGIYEQYF. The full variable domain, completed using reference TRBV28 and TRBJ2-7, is DVKVTQSSRYLVKRTGEKVFLECVQDMDHENMFWYRQDPGLGLRLIYFSYDVKMKEKGDIPEGYSVSREKKERFSLILESASTNQTSMYLCASSLYGIYEQYFGPGTRLTVT.

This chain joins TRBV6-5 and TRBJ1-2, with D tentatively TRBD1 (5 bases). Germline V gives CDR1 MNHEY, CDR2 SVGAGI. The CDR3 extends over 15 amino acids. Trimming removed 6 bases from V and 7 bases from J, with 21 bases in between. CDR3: CASRLRWPTAPGYTF. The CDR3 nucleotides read TGTGCCAGCAGACTTAGGTGGCCGACAGCCCCTGGCTACACCTTC.

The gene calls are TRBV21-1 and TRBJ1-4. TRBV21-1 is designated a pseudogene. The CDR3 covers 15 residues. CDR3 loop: CASPREGQNNEKLFF. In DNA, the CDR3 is TGTGCCAGCCCGAGGGAGGGACAAAATAATGAAAAACTGTTTTTT.